The 21 T cell receptor beta chains given below trace back to one sample, sequenced in a study of human T cells and chemical hapten exposure. TCRdb reprocessed the RACE reads via MiXCR and lists one record per CDR3 protein. Here the sample spans 35,000 to 50,000 distinct CDR3 sequences, roughly a tenth being singletons. As for time point: pre-sensitization, week 0. Treatment indicated: therapeutic diphenylcyclopropenone sensitization with weekly scalp DPC. The sequencing used whole blood, collected in connection with sensitization to the hapten diphenylcyclopropenone (DPC). These receptors came from a man younger than 45 with alopecia areata. Some clones in this sample may be carry-over from other donors' samples.

This clonotype has just one count. A read error is possible here, since a much larger clone lies one base away. This rearrangement joins TRBV20-1 to TRBJ2-3, with D uncertain. Trimming left V 2 bases short and J 4 bases short, with 10 bases between. From germline, CDR1 is DFQATT and CDR2 SNEGSKA (reference sequence). The CDR3 length is 13 residues. The DNA of the CDR3 is TGCAGTGCTAGAAAAGGGAACGCAGATACGCAGTATTTT. This encodes CSARKGNADTQYF.

This clonotype has just a few counts. This chain links TRBV5-1 with TRBJ2-7; TRBD1 matches 7 bases. Per the germline V gene, CDR1 is SGHRS and CDR2 is YFSETQ. The CDR3 covers 15 residues. The V segment lost 7 bases and the J segment 3 bases; nucleotides outside the gene matches: 13. The DNA for the CDR3 is TGCGCCAGCTCGACTGACACCGGGACAGTCTACGAGCAGTACTTC. Its protein product is CASSTDTGTVYEQYF. The full variable domain, in which reference TRBV5-1 and TRBJ2-7 provide the parts outside the CDR3, is KAGVTQTPRYLIKTRGQQVTLSCSPISGHRSVSWYQQTPGQGLQFLFEYFSETQRNKGNFPGRFSGRQFSNSRSEMNVSTLELGDSALYLCASSTDTGTVYEQYFGPGTRLTVT.

Only a few counts were recorded for this clonotype. V and J are TRBV12-3 or TRBV12-4 and TRBJ1-2; D remains ambiguous. V gave up 5 bases and J gave up 4 bases, with 20 bases separating them. The CDR3 consists of 16 residues. CDR3 DNA sequence: TGTGCCAGCAGTCTACTTGGGAGTGGGTTTAGCTATGGCTACACCTTC. The encoded protein is CASSLLGSGFSYGYTF.

This clonotype has more than one count but fewer than ten. The V call is TRBV7-9, the J call TRBJ1-6; a possible D gene is TRBD1 (5 bases). Germline V lookup: CDR1 SEHNR, CDR2 FQNEAQ (reference sequence). Trimming left V 5 bases short and J 2 bases short, with 10 bases between. There are 15 residues in the CDR3. The CDR3 region has the DNA TGTGCCAGCAGCAAGGACAATCCCTATAATTCACCCCTCCACTTT. This encodes CASSKDNPYNSPLHF.

This clonotype was counted at least ten times. CDR3 sequence: CASSLATGAMNTEAFF. The CDR3 region has the DNA TGCGCCAGCAGCTTGGCAACAGGAGCCATGAACACTGAAGCTTTCTTT. This chain links TRBV5-1 with TRBJ1-1; D is perhaps TRBD1 (5 bases). Germline V gene data show CDR1 as SGHRS and CDR2 as YFSETQ. The V end lost 0 bases, the J end lost 0 bases, and 12 bases lay between the germline ends. The CDR3 sequence is 16 residues long.

The sample holds a few counts of this clonotype. This chain joins TRBV4-2 and TRBJ2-6, with 8 nucleotides matching TRBD1. CDR3 length equals 17 residues. V was clipped by 1 base and J by 4 bases; unmatched bases: 6. Germline V gene sequence: CDR1 LGHNA, CDR2 YNFKEQ. Written as DNA, the CDR3 is TGTGCCAGCAGCCAAGGCGTCAGGGGGCTCGGGGCCAACGTCCTGACTTTC. Translated: CASSQGVRGLGANVLTF.

The V gene is TRBV20-1, the J gene TRBJ2-7, with a tentative D call TRBD1 (6 bases). Germline-derived CDR1 and CDR2 are DFQATT and SNEGSKA (reference sequence). The CDR3 loop spans 13 amino acids. Trimming pared 3 bases from V and 3 bases from J, leaving 12 bases between. CDR3 DNA: TGCAGTGCTAGGGGGGCAGGAGGCTACGAGCAGTACGTC. This gives the protein CSARGAGGYEQYV.

The genes are TRBV5-1 and TRBJ2-5; 7 nucleotides match TRBD2. The germline V gene encodes CDR1 SGHRS and CDR2 YFSETQ. The CDR3 has 13 amino acids. J was trimmed by 2 bases and V by 5 bases; bases with no gene match: 3. CDR3 nucleotides: TGCGCCAGCAGGCTAGCGGCACAAGAGACCCAGTACTTC. It specifies CASRLAAQETQYF. The full variable domain, rest sourced from reference TRBV5-1 and TRBJ2-5, is KAGVTQTPRYLIKTRGQQVTLSCSPISGHRSVSWYQQTPGQGLQFLFEYFSETQRNKGNFPGRFSGRQFSNSRSEMNVSTLELGDSALYLCASRLAAQETQYFGPGTRLLVL.

This clonotype has at least ten counts. The gene calls are TRBV12-3 or TRBV12-4 and TRBJ1-1, with D hard to call. CDR3 length: 14 residues. The germline V and J ends were trimmed by 1 base and 0 bases, with 6 bases remaining between them. The CDR3 nucleotides are TGTGCCAGCAGTTTAGGTACGGTGAACACTGAAGCTTTCTTT. Translation gives CASSLGTVNTEAFF.

This clonotype was counted many times. The rearrangement links TRBV10-3 to TRBJ1-5; D is undetermined. Trimming left V 4 bases short and J 6 bases short, with 13 bases between. Germline V gene sequence: CDR1 ENHRY, CDR2 SYGVKD. The CDR3 covers 14 residues. In nucleotides, the CDR3 is TGTGCCATCAGTGTTACTAAAGCGCGTCAGCCCCAGCATTTT. This translates into CAISVTKARQPQHF.

There are many counts of this clonotype. Here the CDR3 DNA reads TGCAGTGCTAGAGAATGGGCGGGGGGGCCATTCGGTGAGACCCAGTACTTC. It yields the protein CSAREWAGGPFGETQYF. V gene TRBV20-1 combines with J gene TRBJ2-5; 9 bases align to TRBD2. The germline CDR1 and CDR2 sequences are DFQATT and SNEGSKA (reference sequence). Trimming removed 0 bases from V and 5 bases from J; junction bases left unmatched: 13. CDR3 size: 17 residues.

This clonotype appeared many times. The J gene is TRBJ2-1, the V gene TRBV28; TRBD1 matches 7 bases. The CDR3 totals 15 residues. CDR1 is MDHEN and CDR2 is SYDVKM in the germline V gene. Germline trimming cut 6 bases from V and 4 bases from J; bases unmatched to any gene: 9. Here the CDR3 reads CASRSRDRFYNEQFF. CDR3 DNA sequence: TGTGCCAGCAGATCCCGGGACAGATTTTACAATGAGCAGTTCTTC.

This clonotype showed up just a few times. The V call is TRBV27, the J call TRBJ1-2, with 9 bases fitting TRBD1. Germline CDR1 MNHEY, CDR2 SMNVEV (reference sequence). The CDR3 length is 16 residues. J lost 4 bases, V lost 6 bases, and 12 bases had no gene match. The CDR3 nucleotides read TGTGCCAGCAGCCTACACCCAACAGGGGGCGGCTATGGCTACACCTTC. Translated: CASSLHPTGGGYGYTF.

The genes are TRBV27 and TRBJ2-1, with 11 positions matching TRBD2. Unmatched junction bases numbered 9, after V lost 9 bases and J lost 5 bases. Germline V gives CDR1 MNHEY, CDR2 SMNVEV (reference sequence). This CDR3 contains 15 residues. CDR3 sequence (DNA): TGTGCCAGTAGCGGGGGGGCCCCTTGGGACAATGAGCAGTTCTTC. Translated, it gives CASSGGAPWDNEQFF.

The chain links TRBV5-1 to TRBJ1-2; 8 positions match TRBD1. V lost 4 bases, J lost 4 bases, and 6 bases stayed unmatched. The CDR3 extends over 14 amino acids. Per germline, CDR1 SGHRS and CDR2 YFSETQ. The CDR3 reads CASSPGQGAYGYTF. DNA of the CDR3: TGCGCCAGCAGCCCTGGACAGGGAGCCTATGGCTACACCTTC. Drawing the rest from reference TRBV5-1 and TRBJ1-2, the complete variable domain is KAGVTQTPRYLIKTRGQQVTLSCSPISGHRSVSWYQQTPGQGLQFLFEYFSETQRNKGNFPGRFSGRQFSNSRSEMNVSTLELGDSALYLCASSPGQGAYGYTFGSGTRLTVV.

The chain employs TRBV5-1 and TRBJ2-3; 12 bases match TRBD2. The V segment lost 4 bases and the J segment 3 bases; nucleotides outside the gene matches: 6. CDR1 SGHRS and CDR2 YFSETQ come from the germline V gene. This CDR3 comprises 16 residues. The CDR3 DNA is TGCGCCAGCAGCCCCTTGACTAGCGGGGGAACAGATACGCAGTATTTT. Translation gives CASSPLTSGGTDTQYF.

This clonotype turned up a few times. The chain has TRBV2 and TRBJ2-1; 9 bases are shared with TRBD2. The CDR3 spans 18 residues. Germline V gives CDR1 SNHLY, CDR2 FYNNEI. J gave up 1 base and V 4 bases, and 11 bases lay outside the gene matches. Here the CDR3 reads CASSGGNSGSRSYNEQFF. The CDR3 DNA reads as TGTGCCAGCAGTGGTGGGAATAGCGGGAGTCGATCCTACAATGAGCAGTTCTTC.

This clonotype was counted only a few times. This chain joins TRBV12-5 and TRBJ2-4; the D gene is possibly TRBD2 (7 bases). V was pared by 7 bases and J by 8 bases, with 18 bases between. The CDR3 length is 14 residues. Germline CDR1 LGHNT, CDR2 FRNRAP. DNA for the CDR3: TGTGCTAGTGCCTCCGGGGGGCAGGGTCACATTCAGTACTTC. This codes for CASASGGQGHIQYF.

This clonotype was seen ten or more times. The chain joins TRBV7-6 to TRBJ1-1, with D perhaps matching TRBD1 (6 bases). Trimming removed 1 base at V and 0 bases at J, with 6 bases between. Germline V gene lookup returns CDR1 SGHVS and CDR2 FNYEAQ. This CDR3 comprises 14 residues. CDR3 protein: CASSLGQVNTEAFF. CDR3 coding DNA: TGTGCCAGCAGCTTAGGACAGGTGAACACTGAAGCTTTCTTT.

V is TRBV5-4 and J is TRBJ2-1; 16 bases map to TRBD2. V lost 3 bases, J lost 2 bases, and 5 bases stayed unmatched. Germline V gives CDR1 SGHNT, CDR2 YYREEE (reference sequence). The CDR3 covers 18 residues. In nucleotides, the CDR3 is TGTGCCAGCAGCTCGGGACTAGCGGGAGGGGGCACCTACAATGAGCAGTTCTTC. Encoded protein: CASSSGLAGGGTYNEQFF.

The table lists this clonotype with many counts. The chain is built from TRBV28 and TRBJ2-7; the D gene is possibly TRBD1 (6 bases). The CDR3 is made up of 13 amino acids. The V gene's germline CDR1 is MDHEN and CDR2 SYDVKM. Trimming removed 5 bases from V and 0 bases from J, with 8 bases in between. CDR3 coding DNA: TGTGCCAGCAGTCGGACAGCCTCCTACGAGCAGTACGTC. Residues: CASSRTASYEQYV.